Detailed here is one T cell receptor beta chain. This specimen comes from a study of OX40 agonist ivuxolimab in advanced cancers. Across the study: Two patients with cutaneous melanoma and one with hepatocellular carcinoma, three in total, showed partial responses.

Produced via immunoSEQ multiplex PCR; TCRdb's table is partial and in-frame only. The data hold some 48,000 clones, with approximately 91% observed a single time. This clonotype was obtained from an adult with an advanced solid tumor such as melanoma, head and neck, liver or kidney cancer. This sample comprised CD4+ or CD8+ T cells sorted from blood, obtained in a trial of the OX40 agonist ivuxolimab.

Written as DNA, the CDR3 is TGTGCCAGTAGTATAGGAGCAGTTGATGGCTACACCTTC. Its protein is CASSIGAVDGYTF. The chain uses TRBV19 and TRBJ1-2, with D uncertain. Germline V gene lookup returns CDR1 LNHDA and CDR2 SQIVND (reference sequence). The CDR3 is made up of 13 amino acids. Trimming took 1 base from V and 6 from J, leaving 9 bases between them. The full variable domain, rest sourced from reference TRBV19 and TRBJ1-2, is DGGITQSPKYLFRKEGQNVTLSCEQNLNHDAMYWYRQDPGQGLRLIYYSQIVNDFQKGDIAEGYSVSREKKESFPLTVTSAQKNPTAFYLCASSIGAVDGYTFGSGTRLTVV.